The clone carrying this T cell receptor beta chain has only one observation. The antigen is unknown. The data belong to a study of OX40 agonist ivuxolimab in advanced cancers. About the study: An agonistic human IgG2 monoclonal antibody against OX40 (CD134) was given. Those enrolled were 82.7% male, with a mean age of about 66 years and ages from about 20 to 90. Broader study findings: There were, on average, more expanded clones in CD8+ T cells than in CD4+. Blood T cells, both CD4+ and CD8+, expanded clonally by week 6 at 0.1 to 3.0 mg/kg.

Germline V gives CDR1 GTSNPN, CDR2 SVGIG (reference sequence). This CDR3 has 17 amino acids. V was pared by 0 bases and J by 2 bases, with 8 bases of the junction left unmatched. The method was immunoSEQ multiplex PCR; TCRdb's version includes in-frame clones alone and lacks a portion of them. There are some 82,000 clones in the sample; 90% to 95% occur only once, and approximately 10% lies in the top ten. This TCR derives from an adult with an advanced solid tumor such as melanoma, head and neck, liver or kidney cancer. Specimen: CD4+ or CD8+ T cells sorted from blood, collected in a trial of the OX40 agonist ivuxolimab. J is TRBJ2-7 and V is TRBV30; 12 bases map to TRBD2. Here the CDR3 reads CAWSVGVLAGGAYEQYF. CDR3 bases: TGTGCCTGGAGTGTTGGGGTGCTAGCGGGAGGGGCCTACGAGCAGTACTTC.